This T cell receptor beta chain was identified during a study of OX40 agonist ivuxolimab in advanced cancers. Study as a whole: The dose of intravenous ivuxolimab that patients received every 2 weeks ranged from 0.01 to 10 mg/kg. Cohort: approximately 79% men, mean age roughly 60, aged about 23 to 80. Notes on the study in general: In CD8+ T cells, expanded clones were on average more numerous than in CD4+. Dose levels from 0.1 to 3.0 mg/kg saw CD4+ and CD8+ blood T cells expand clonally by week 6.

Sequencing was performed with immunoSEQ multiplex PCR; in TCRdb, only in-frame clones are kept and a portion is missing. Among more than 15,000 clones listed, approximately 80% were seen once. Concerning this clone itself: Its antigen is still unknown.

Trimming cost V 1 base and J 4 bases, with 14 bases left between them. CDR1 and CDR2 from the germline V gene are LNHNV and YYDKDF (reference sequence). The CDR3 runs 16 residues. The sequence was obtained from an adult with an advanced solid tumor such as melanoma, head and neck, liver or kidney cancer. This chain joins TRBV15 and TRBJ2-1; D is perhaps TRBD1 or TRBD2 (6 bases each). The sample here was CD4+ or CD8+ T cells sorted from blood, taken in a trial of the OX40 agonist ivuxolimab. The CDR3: CATSRARGGGYNEQFF. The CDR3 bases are TGTGCCACCAGCAGAGCCCGCGGAGGGGGGTACAATGAGCAGTTCTTC.